Sequencing of this TCR beta chain was carried out in a study of blood T cell repertoires in COVID-19. Method: immunoSEQ multiplex PCR; TCRdb's copy keeps in-frame clones and lacks some. The sample has some 70,000 clones, 75% to 85% seen once. Trimming removed 7 bases at V and 3 bases at J, with 8 bases between. The CDR3 sequence is 11 residues long. CDR1 is DFQATT, CDR2 SNEGSKA, per germline (reference sequence). Source material: peripheral blood. The chain is built from TRBV20-1 and TRBJ2-3; D remains ambiguous. This sequence originates from a woman in her 70s with acute or convalescent COVID-19. The CDR3 protein is CSGARTDTQYF. As DNA, the CDR3 is TGCAGTGGTGCTAGGACAGATACGCAGTATTTT.